This TCR beta chain derives from a study of shared clonotypes between healthy human individuals. Whole-study findings and limits: Sharing across a few donors was seen in 4% to 6.5% of naive CD4 clonotypes.

The table came from immunoSEQ multiplex PCR; TCRdb's copy has only in-frame clones and leaves some out. This sample has 2 million to 2.5 million clones, with nearly 97% found just once. Trimming left V 7 bases short and J 4 bases short, with 17 bases between. Per germline, CDR1 GTSNPN and CDR2 SVGIG (reference sequence). This CDR3 region has 13 residues. A word on this clone: Antigen: not known.

The origin of this receptor is a man between 18 and 29 years old in good health. The source material was naive CD4+ T cells sorted from blood. Regarding subset: CD45RA+ positively selected. This sequence joins TRBV30 and TRBJ2-7; no reliable D call. CDR3 DNA: TGTGCCTTTCGAACGGAGACCCGATACGAGCAGTACTTC. Translation: CAFRTETRYEQYF.